The clone carrying this T cell receptor beta chain was found once. Its antigen is unknown. The table came from immunoSEQ multiplex PCR; TCRdb's copy has only in-frame clones and leaves some out. Found here are 14,000 or so clones, around four fifths of them singletons; the top ten hold roughly 36%. This sample was taken from a study of OX40 agonist ivuxolimab in advanced cancers. The study's findings and limits: Some nonresponders also had low normalized T-cell clonal expansion.

From germline, CDR1 is MNHNY and CDR2 SVGAGI (reference sequence). Trimming took off 4 bases at V and 2 bases at J, with 18 bases between the two ends. CDR3 length: 16 amino acids. Sequencing was performed on CD4+ or CD8+ T cells sorted from blood, taken in a trial of the OX40 agonist ivuxolimab. The V call is TRBV6-6, the J call TRBJ2-7; perhaps TRBD1 as D (5 bases). The sequence was collected from an adult with an advanced solid tumor such as melanoma, head and neck, liver or kidney cancer. CDR3 region: CASSLPPPDRTYEQYF. The CDR3 DNA is TGTGCCAGCAGTTTACCTCCCCCCGACAGAACCTACGAGCAGTACTTC.